This T cell receptor beta chain was recovered during a study of cytomegalovirus exposure and HLA in healthy donors. In the PCR, 60 Vbeta and 13 Jbeta primers were used. Repertoires were generated with immunoSEQ multiplex PCR, while TCRdb's copy carries only in-frame clones and drops some. Of 150,000 to 200,000 clones detected, roughly 78% appear once; the ten largest clones hold about 1.9%. This clone was counted once. Its target is not known. At one end, the junction sequence differs from germline, possibly due to a read error. From germline, CDR1 is LNHNV and CDR2 YYDKDF (reference sequence). The CDR3 covers 13 residues. Findings and limits, study-wide: On later analysis, the bulk of CMV-associated TCR beta chains appeared to be HLA-restricted. Common viral pathogens seemed to be connected with several of the most significant clusters, according to a later analysis. Later genetic work tied a missense DCLRE1C variant to beta-chain V and J trimming.

This receptor was identified in a young woman in good health and CMV-seronegative. The chain carries TRBV15 and TRBJ1-4; D call uncertain. The material sequenced was PBMCs. CDR3 bases: TGTGCCTCCAGTTGGAGGATGGAGGAAAAACTGTTTTTT. Amino acid sequence: CASSWRMEEKLFF.